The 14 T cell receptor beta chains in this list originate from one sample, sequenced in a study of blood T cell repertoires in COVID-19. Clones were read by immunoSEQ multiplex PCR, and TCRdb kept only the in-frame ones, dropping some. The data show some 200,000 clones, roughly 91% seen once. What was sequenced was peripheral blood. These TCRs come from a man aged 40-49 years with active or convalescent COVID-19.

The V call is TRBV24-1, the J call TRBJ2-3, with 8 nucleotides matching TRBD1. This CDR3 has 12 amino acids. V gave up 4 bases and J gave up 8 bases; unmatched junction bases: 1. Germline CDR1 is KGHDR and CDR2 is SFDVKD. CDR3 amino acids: CATSDRGPTQYF. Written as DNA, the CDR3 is TGTGCCACCAGTGACAGGGGGCCTACGCAGTATTTT.

The CDR3 spells CASSISGPSNYGYTF. In nucleotides, the CDR3 is TGTGCCAGTAGTATAAGTGGCCCGTCTAACTATGGCTACACCTTC. V is TRBV19 and J is TRBJ1-2; no reliable D call. CDR1 and CDR2 (germline): LNHDA, SQIVND (reference sequence). The ends were cut back, 2 bases at V and 0 bases at J, with 10 bases in the middle. The CDR3 loop spans 15 amino acids.

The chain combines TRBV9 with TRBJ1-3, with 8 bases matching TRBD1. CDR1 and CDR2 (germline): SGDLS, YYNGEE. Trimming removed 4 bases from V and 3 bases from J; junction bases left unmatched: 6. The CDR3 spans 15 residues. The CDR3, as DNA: TGTGCCAGCAGCCCAAGGACAGGGAATGGAAACACCATATATTTT. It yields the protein CASSPRTGNGNTIYF. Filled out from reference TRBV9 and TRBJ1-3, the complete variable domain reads DSGVTQTPKHLITATGQRVTLRCSPRSGDLSVYWYQQSLDQGLQFLIQYYNGEERAKGNILERFSAQQFPDLHSELNLSSLELGDSALYFCASSPRTGNGNTIYFGEGSWLTVV.

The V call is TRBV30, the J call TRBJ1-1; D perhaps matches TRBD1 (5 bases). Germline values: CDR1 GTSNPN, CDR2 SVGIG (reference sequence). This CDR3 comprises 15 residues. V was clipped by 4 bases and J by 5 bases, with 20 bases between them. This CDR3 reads CAWTGRGLRPTEAFF. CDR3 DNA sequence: TGTGCCTGGACGGGGAGGGGCCTGCGGCCGACTGAAGCTTTCTTT.

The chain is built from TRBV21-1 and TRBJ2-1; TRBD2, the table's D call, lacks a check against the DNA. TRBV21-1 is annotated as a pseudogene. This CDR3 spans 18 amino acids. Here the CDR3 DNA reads TGTGCCAGCAGCAATATCGGCGGGATGAAGAGCTCCTACAATGAGCAGTTCTTC. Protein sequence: CASSNIGGMKSSYNEQFF.

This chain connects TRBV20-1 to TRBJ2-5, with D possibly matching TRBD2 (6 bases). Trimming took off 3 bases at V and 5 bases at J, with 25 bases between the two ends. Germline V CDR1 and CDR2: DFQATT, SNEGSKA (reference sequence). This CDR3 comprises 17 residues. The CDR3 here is CSASLGGRTPVSETQYF. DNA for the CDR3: TGCAGTGCTAGTTTGGGGGGACGGACCCCCGTTTCGGAGACCCAGTACTTC.

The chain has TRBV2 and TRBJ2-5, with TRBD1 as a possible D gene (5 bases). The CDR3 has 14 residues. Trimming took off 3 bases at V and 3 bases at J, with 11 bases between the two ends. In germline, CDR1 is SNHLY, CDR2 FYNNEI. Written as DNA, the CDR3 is TGTGCCAGCAGTGAGAGACAGTCGAAAGAGACCCAGTACTTC. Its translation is CASSERQSKETQYF.

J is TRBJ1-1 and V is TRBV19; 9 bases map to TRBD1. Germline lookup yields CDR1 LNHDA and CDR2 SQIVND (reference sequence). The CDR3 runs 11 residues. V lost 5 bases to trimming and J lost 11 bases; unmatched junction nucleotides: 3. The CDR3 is CASSPGTGAFF. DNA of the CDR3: TGTGCCAGTAGTCCAGGGACAGGGGCTTTCTTT.

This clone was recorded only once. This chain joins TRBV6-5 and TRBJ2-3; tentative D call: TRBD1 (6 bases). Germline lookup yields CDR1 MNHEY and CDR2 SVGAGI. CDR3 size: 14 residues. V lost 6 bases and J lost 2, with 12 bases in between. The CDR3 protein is CASRRDIHTDTQYF. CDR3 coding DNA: TGTGCCAGCAGAAGGGACATCCACACAGATACGCAGTATTTT.

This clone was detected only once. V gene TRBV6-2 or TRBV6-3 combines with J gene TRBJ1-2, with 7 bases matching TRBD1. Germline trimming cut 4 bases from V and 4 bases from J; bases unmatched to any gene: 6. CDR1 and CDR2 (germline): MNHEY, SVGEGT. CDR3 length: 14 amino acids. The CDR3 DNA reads TGTGCCAGCAGTTTGGACAGGACGGTCTATGGCTACACCTTC. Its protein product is CASSLDRTVYGYTF.

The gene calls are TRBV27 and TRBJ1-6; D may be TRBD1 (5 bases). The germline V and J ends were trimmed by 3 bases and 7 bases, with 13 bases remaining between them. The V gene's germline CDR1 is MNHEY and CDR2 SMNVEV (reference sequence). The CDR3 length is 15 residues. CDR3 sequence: CASSFLQAGNSPLHF. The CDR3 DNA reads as TGTGCCAGCAGTTTTCTACAGGCCGGGAATTCACCCCTCCACTTT.

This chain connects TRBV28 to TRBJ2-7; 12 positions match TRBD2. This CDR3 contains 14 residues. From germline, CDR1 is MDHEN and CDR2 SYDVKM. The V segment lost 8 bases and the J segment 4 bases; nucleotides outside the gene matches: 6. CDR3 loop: CASLTSGRKYEQYF. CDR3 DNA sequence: TGTGCCAGCTTGACTAGCGGGAGAAAGTACGAGCAGTACTTC.

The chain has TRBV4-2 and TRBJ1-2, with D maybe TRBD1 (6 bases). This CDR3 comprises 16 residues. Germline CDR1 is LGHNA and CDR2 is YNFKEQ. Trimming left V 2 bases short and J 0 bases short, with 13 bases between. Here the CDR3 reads CASSQISTGSNYGYTF. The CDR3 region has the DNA TGTGCCAGCAGCCAAATATCGACAGGTTCTAACTATGGCTACACCTTC.

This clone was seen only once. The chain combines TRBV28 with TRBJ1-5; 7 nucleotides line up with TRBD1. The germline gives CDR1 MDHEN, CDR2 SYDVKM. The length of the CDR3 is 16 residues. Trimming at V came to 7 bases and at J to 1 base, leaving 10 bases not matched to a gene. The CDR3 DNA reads TGTGCCAGCACGAACCCCACAGGGGTCAGCAATCAGCCCCAGCATTTT. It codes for CASTNPTGVSNQPQHF.